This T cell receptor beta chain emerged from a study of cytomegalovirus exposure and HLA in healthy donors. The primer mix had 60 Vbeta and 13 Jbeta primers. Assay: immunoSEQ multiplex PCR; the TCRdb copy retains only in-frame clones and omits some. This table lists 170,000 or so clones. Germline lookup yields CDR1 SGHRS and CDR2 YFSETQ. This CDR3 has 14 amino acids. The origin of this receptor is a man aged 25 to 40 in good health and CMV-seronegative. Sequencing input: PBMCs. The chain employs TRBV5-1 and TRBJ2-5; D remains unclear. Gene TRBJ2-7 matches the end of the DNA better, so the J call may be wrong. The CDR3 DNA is TGCGCCAGCAGCTTGGAGGCGGTACCCTACGAGCAGTACTTC. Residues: CASSLEAVPYEQYF.